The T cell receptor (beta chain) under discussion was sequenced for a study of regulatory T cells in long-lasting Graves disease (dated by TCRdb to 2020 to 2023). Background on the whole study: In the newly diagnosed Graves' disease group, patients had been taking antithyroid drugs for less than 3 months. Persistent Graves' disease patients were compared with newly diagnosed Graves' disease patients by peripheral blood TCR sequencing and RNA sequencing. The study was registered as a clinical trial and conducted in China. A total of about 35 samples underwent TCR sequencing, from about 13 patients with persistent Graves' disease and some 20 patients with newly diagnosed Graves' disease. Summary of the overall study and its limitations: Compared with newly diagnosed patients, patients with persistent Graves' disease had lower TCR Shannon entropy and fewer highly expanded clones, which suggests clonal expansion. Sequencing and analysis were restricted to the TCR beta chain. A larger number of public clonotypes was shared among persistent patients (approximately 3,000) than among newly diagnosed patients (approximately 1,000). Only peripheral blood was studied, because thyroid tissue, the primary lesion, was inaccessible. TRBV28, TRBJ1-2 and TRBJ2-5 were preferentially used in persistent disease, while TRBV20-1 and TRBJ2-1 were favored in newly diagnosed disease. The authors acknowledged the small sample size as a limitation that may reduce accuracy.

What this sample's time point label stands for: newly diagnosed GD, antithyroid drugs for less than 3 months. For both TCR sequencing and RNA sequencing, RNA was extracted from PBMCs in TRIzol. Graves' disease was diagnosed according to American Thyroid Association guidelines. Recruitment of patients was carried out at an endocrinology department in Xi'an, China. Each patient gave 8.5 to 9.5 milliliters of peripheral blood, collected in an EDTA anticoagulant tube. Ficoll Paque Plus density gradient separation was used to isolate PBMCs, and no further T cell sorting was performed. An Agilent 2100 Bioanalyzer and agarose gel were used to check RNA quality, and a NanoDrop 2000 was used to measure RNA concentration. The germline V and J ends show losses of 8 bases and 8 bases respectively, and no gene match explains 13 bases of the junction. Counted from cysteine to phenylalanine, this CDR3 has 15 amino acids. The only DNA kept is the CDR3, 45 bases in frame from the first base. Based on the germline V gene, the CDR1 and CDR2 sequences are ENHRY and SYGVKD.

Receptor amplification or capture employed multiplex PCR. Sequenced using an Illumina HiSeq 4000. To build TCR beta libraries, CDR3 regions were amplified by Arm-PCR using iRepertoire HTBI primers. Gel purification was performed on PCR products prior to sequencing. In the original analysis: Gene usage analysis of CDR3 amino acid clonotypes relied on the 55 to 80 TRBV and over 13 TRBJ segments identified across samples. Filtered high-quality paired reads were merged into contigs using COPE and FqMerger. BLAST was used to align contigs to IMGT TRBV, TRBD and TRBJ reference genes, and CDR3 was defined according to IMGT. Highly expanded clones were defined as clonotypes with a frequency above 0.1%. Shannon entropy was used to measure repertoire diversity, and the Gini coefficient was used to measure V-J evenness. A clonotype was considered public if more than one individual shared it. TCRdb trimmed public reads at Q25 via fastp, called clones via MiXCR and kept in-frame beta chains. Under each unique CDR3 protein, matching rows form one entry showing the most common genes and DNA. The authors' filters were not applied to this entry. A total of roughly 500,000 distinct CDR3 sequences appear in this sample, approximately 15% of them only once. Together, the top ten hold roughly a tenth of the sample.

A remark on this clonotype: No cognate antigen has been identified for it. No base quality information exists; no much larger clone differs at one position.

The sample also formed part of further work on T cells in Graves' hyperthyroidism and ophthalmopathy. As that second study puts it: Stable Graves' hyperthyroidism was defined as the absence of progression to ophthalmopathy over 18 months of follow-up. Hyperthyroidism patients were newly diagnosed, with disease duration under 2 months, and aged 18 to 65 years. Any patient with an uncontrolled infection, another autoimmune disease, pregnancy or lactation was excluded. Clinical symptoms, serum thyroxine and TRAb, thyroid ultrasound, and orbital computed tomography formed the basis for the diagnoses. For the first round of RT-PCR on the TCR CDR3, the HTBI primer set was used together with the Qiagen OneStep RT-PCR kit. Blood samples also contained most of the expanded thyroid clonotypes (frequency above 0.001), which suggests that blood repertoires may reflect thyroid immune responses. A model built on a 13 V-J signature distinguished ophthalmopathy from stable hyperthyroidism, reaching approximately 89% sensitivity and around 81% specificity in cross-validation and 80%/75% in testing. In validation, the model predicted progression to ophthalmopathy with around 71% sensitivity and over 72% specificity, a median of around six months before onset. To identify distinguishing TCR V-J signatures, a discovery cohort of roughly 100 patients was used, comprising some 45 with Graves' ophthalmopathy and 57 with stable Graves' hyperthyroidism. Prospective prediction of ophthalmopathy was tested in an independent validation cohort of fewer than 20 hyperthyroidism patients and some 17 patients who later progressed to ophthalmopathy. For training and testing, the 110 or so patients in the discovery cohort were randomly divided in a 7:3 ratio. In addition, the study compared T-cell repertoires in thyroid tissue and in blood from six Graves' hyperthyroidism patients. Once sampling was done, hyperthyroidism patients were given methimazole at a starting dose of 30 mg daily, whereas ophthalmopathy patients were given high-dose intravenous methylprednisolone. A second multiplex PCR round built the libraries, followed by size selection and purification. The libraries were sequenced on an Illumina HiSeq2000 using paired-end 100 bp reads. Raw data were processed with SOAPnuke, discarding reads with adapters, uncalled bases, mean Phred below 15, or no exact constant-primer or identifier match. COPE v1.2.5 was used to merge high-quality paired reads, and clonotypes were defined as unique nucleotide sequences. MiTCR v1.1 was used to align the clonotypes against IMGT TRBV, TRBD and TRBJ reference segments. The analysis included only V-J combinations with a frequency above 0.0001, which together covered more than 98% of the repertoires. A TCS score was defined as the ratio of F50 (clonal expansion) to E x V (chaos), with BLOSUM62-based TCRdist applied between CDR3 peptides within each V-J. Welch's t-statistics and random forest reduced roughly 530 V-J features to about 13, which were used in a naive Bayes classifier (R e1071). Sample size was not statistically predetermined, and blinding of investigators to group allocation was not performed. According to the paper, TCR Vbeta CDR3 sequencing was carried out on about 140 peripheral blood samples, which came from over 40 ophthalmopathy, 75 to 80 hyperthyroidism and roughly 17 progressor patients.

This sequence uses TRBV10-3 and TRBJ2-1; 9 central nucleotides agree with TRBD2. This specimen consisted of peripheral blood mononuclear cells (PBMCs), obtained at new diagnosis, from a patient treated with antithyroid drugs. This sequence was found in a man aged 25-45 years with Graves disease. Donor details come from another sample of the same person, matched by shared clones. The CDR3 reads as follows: CAIGGFSGSRYEQFF. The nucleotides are TGTGCCATCGGGGGTTTTAGCGGGAGTAGGTATGAGCAGTTCTTC.